These 29 T cell receptor beta chains share one sample of origin, sequenced in a study of cytomegalovirus exposure and HLA in healthy donors. The PCR had 60 Vbeta and 13 Jbeta primers. The data were produced by immunoSEQ multiplex PCR, yet TCRdb's version contains in-frame clones alone and is incomplete. The sample has about 180,000 clones, around 70% seen once. The specimen sequenced was PBMCs. The receptors were gathered from a male donor in good health and CMV-seronegative.

The V and J genes are TRBV30 and TRBJ1-2; tentative D call: TRBD1 (5 bases). CDR3 size: 14 residues. The germline V gene encodes CDR1 GTSNPN and CDR2 SVGIG (reference sequence). The V end lost 3 bases, the J end lost 8 bases, and 19 bases lay between the germline ends. CDR3 bases: TGTGCCTGGAGAGACAAGGGGCGCCTCTGGGGCTACACCTTC. Translation: CAWRDKGRLWGYTF. Full variable domain (missing parts from reference TRBV30 and TRBJ1-2): SQTIHQWPATLVQPVGSPLSLECTVEGTSNPNLYWYRQAAGRGLQLLFYSVGIGQISSEVPQNLSASRPQDRQFILSSKKLLLSDSGFYLCAWRDKGRLWGYTFGSGTRLTVV.

The rearrangement links TRBV7-6 to TRBJ2-7; 8 positions match TRBD2. V lost 1 base to trimming and J lost 6 bases; unmatched junction nucleotides: 5. This CDR3 region has 14 residues. Germline assignment: CDR1 SGHVS and CDR2 FNYEAQ. CDR3: CASSLVPGGREQYF. As DNA, the CDR3 is TGTGCCAGCAGCTTAGTGCCGGGGGGGCGCGAGCAGTACTTC.

This chain uses TRBV19 with TRBJ1-5; 9 bases are shared with TRBD1. Germline values: CDR1 LNHDA, CDR2 SQIVND (reference sequence). This CDR3 has 14 residues. The trim removed 7 bases at V and 6 bases at J, leaving 7 bases unmatched. In nucleotides, the CDR3 is TGTGCCAGTACTAGGGGACAGGGTTTTCAGCCCCAGCATTTT. Its translation is CASTRGQGFQPQHF. The full variable domain, with the rest looked up from reference TRBV19 and TRBJ1-5, is DGGITQSPKYLFRKEGQNVTLSCEQNLNHDAMYWYRQDPGQGLRLIYYSQIVNDFQKGDIAEGYSVSREKKESFPLTVTSAQKNPTAFYLCASTRGQGFQPQHFGDGTRLSIL.

The chain has TRBV29-1 and TRBJ2-7; D might be TRBD2 (5 bases). Germline CDR1 and CDR2: SQVTM and ANQGSEA. The ends were cut back, 1 base at V and 1 base at J, with 8 bases in the middle. The CDR3 totals 13 residues. The chain's CDR3 is CSVEAPGSYEQYF. CDR3 nucleotide sequence: TGCAGCGTTGAAGCCCCGGGGTCCTACGAGCAGTACTTC.

The chain recombines TRBV27 with TRBJ2-2; D gene uncertain. CDR3 length equals 13 residues. V dropped 2 bases and J dropped 4 bases, with 5 bases sitting between them. CDR1 MNHEY and CDR2 SMNVEV come from the germline V gene (reference sequence). CDR3 nucleotide sequence: TGTGCCAGCAGTTTAAAGAGCACCGGGGAGCTGTTTTTT. Amino acids: CASSLKSTGELFF.

CDR3 in DNA: TGCAGCGTTGAAGATCGGGGAACCGCGGGGAATGAGCAGTTCTTC. Translated, it gives CSVEDRGTAGNEQFF. This chain links TRBV29-1 with TRBJ2-1; tentatively, D is TRBD2 (6 bases). Germline loops: CDR1 SQVTM, CDR2 ANQGSEA. The V and J ends lost 0 bases and 7 bases respectively, with 16 bases between them. This CDR3 comprises 15 residues.

V gene TRBV28 combines with J gene TRBJ2-1; 8 bases match TRBD2. V trimming: 2 bases; J trimming: 3 bases; junction bases outside the gene matches: 3. The CDR3 contains 15 residues. In germline, CDR1 is MDHEN, CDR2 SYDVKM. The CDR3 spells CASSLRGRIYNEQFF. The CDR3 coding sequence is TGTGCCAGCAGTTTACGCGGGAGGATCTACAATGAGCAGTTCTTC.

This clone was recorded once. The chain has TRBV28 and TRBJ1-5; 8 nucleotides align to TRBD1. The CDR3 spans 15 residues. Trimming cost V 2 bases and J 4 bases; bases outside gene matches: 4. Germline lookup yields CDR1 MDHEN and CDR2 SYDVKM. In DNA form, the CDR3 reads TGTGCCAGCAGTTTACTGACAGGGGTGAATCAGCCCCAGCATTTT. Protein: CASSLLTGVNQPQHF.

The CDR3 loop reads CASSPSRTGTRYNEQFF. The CDR3, as DNA: TGTGCCAGCAGCCCTAGCCGAACCGGGACACGCTACAATGAGCAGTTCTTC. The chain uses TRBV7-6 and TRBJ2-1, with a tentative D call TRBD1 (6 bases). V was cut by 5 bases and J by 3 bases, with 20 bases left in between. The CDR3 is 17 amino acids. The germline CDR1 and CDR2 sequences are SGHVS and FNYEAQ. The full variable domain, its missing parts supplied by reference TRBV7-6 and TRBJ2-1, is GAGVSQSPRYKVTKRGQDVALRCDPISGHVSLYWYRQALGQGPEFLTYFNYEAQQDKSGLPNDRFSAERPEGSISTLTIQRTEQRDSAMYRCASSPSRTGTRYNEQFFGPGTRLTVL.

The genes are TRBV30 and TRBJ1-2; tentative D call: TRBD1 (5 bases). This CDR3 has 13 residues. With 4 bases removed from V and 0 bases from J, the gap between germline ends came to 9 bases. Per the germline V gene, CDR1 is GTSNPN and CDR2 is SVGIG (reference sequence). The CDR3 spells CAWTGSANYGYTF. CDR3 DNA: TGTGCCTGGACAGGGTCGGCTAACTATGGCTACACCTTC.

V and J are TRBV6-6 and TRBJ1-5; 7 bases fit TRBD1. Per the germline V gene, CDR1 is MNHNY and CDR2 is SVGAGI (reference sequence). CDR3 size: 16 residues. Trimming took 0 bases from V and 4 from J; bases not matched to a gene: 6. As DNA, the CDR3 is TGTGCCAGCAGTTACTCGCGTGGGACAGCTAATCAGCCCCAGCATTTT. This gives the protein CASSYSRGTANQPQHF.

The chain's CDR3 is CASSDSSGGAQGEQFF. The CDR3, as DNA: TGTGCCAGCAGTGACTCTAGCGGGGGGGCCCAAGGTGAGCAGTTCTTC. The chain recombines TRBV6-4 with TRBJ2-1; 11 bases are a match to TRBD2. This CDR3 has 16 residues. The V gene's germline CDR1 is MRHNA and CDR2 SNTAGT. J lost 9 bases, V lost 0 bases, and 7 bases had no gene match.

The chain employs TRBV9 and TRBJ2-7; D gene uncertain. The V gene's germline CDR1 is SGDLS and CDR2 YYNGEE. The CDR3 covers 15 residues. V lost 0 bases and J lost 0, with 10 bases in between. The DNA of the CDR3 is TGTGCCAGCAGCGTAGGTGGCGGTAACTCCTACGAGCAGTACTTC. It encodes CASSVGGGNSYEQYF.

The rearrangement links TRBV30 to TRBJ1-3, with D hard to call. CDR3 size: 13 residues. Trimming stripped 5 bases from V and 4 bases from J, with 12 bases between. CDR1 and CDR2 from the germline V gene are GTSNPN and SVGIG (reference sequence). The CDR3 DNA reads TGTGCCTGGGAGATCAATTTGGGAAACACCATATATTTT. Encoded protein: CAWEINLGNTIYF.

V and J are TRBV4-1 and TRBJ1-4, with 10 bases aligning to TRBD1. The V gene end was trimmed by 1 base and the J gene end by 6 bases; junction bases not matched to a gene: 8. Germline assignment: CDR1 MGHRA and CDR2 YSYEKL. The length of the CDR3 is 17 residues. The CDR3 spells CASSQAPPGTGDEKLFF. The DNA of the CDR3 is TGCGCCAGCAGCCAAGCGCCCCCCGGGACAGGGGATGAAAAACTGTTTTTT.

In this sample, this clone turned up once. The chain links TRBV27 to TRBJ1-1; tentative D call: TRBD1 (6 bases). Germline V gene data show CDR1 as MNHEY and CDR2 as SMNVEV (reference sequence). This CDR3 has 14 residues. With 8 bases removed from V and 0 bases from J, the gap between germline ends came to 13 bases. The CDR3 here is CASSRQEMNTEAFF. In DNA, the CDR3 is TGTGCCAGCTCCCGACAGGAAATGAACACTGAAGCTTTCTTT.

The V call is TRBV9, the J call TRBJ1-1; 7 bases agree with TRBD1. The trim removed 4 bases at V and 4 bases at J, leaving 7 bases unmatched. Germline V lookup: CDR1 SGDLS, CDR2 YYNGEE. This CDR3 spans 14 amino acids. CDR3 protein: CASSPGGGSTEAFF. As DNA, the CDR3 is TGTGCCAGCAGCCCAGGGGGAGGTAGCACTGAAGCTTTCTTT.

This chain uses TRBV28 with TRBJ1-5, with D possibly matching TRBD1 (5 bases). Germline loops: CDR1 MDHEN, CDR2 SYDVKM. This CDR3 is 13 amino acids long. V lost 6 bases and J 6 bases, leaving 12 bases between the germline ends. CDR3 sequence: CASSSQGVQPQHF. CDR3 coding DNA: TGTGCCAGCAGCTCCCAGGGCGTTCAGCCCCAGCATTTT.

V gene TRBV4-2 combines with J gene TRBJ2-5; 13 bases agree with TRBD2. The J call may be faulty, since TRBJ2-7 better matches the DNA end. The CDR3 extends over 19 amino acids. Germline CDR1 and CDR2: LGHNA and YNFKEQ. CDR3 DNA: TGTGCCAGCAGCCAACAAACATGGGGGACTAGCGGGAATACCTACGAGCAGTACTTC. Translation gives CASSQQTWGTSGNTYEQYF.

This clone came up a few times. The chain uses TRBV30 and TRBJ1-5, with TRBD1 matching over 8 bases. The CDR3 has 13 amino acids. V gave up 1 base and J gave up 11 bases; unmatched junction bases: 7. The germline gives CDR1 GTSNPN, CDR2 SVGIG (reference sequence). CDR3 bases: TGTGCCTGGAGTGCCCTACAGGGGGGGGCCCAGCATTTT. Translation gives CAWSALQGGAQHF.

V is TRBV25-1 and J is TRBJ2-6; D gene uncertain. V gave up 3 bases and J gave up 2 bases, with 11 bases separating them. Looked up from germline, CDR1 is MGHDK and CDR2 is SYGVNS. The CDR3 is 16 residues long. CDR3 region: CASSERGLAGANVLTF. The CDR3 DNA is TGTGCCAGCAGTGAGAGAGGATTGGCTGGGGCCAACGTCCTGACTTTC. Together with reference TRBV25-1 and TRBJ2-6, the CDR3 gives the full variable domain: EADIYQTPRYLVIGTGKKITLECSQTMGHDKMYWYQQDPGMELHLIHYSYGVNSTEKGDLSSESTVSRIRTEHFPLTLESARPSHTSQYLCASSERGLAGANVLTFGAGSRLTVL.

This rearrangement joins TRBV9 to TRBJ1-3; 7 bases line up with TRBD1. CDR1 is SGDLS and CDR2 is YYNGEE in the germline V gene. With 0 bases clipped from V and 0 bases from J, the junction kept 3 bases outside the gene matches. This CDR3 comprises 16 residues. The DNA for the CDR3 is TGTGCCAGCAGCGTAGACCCAGGGGGCTCTGGAAACACCATATATTTT. Its protein product is CASSVDPGGSGNTIYF.

This clone was recorded a few times. The V gene is TRBV6-1, the J gene TRBJ2-2, with 10 bases matching TRBD2. Looked up from germline, CDR1 is MNHNS and CDR2 is SASEGT. The CDR3 is 16 amino acids. V lost 4 bases and J lost 2; bases outside the gene matches: 4. The CDR3 sequence: CASSGLAGRNTGELFF. In DNA form, the CDR3 reads TGTGCCAGCAGTGGACTAGCGGGCAGAAACACCGGGGAGCTGTTTTTT.

The V call is TRBV1, the J call TRBJ1-3. TRBV1 is recorded as a pseudogene. The CDR3 contains 19 residues. CDR3: CTSSQKPGVPKSSGNTIYF. The CDR3, as DNA: TGCACCAGCAGCCAAAAACCGGGAGTCCCTAAGAGCTCTGGAAACACCATATATTTT.

This clone appeared once. This chain links TRBV28 with TRBJ2-1; 11 bases align to TRBD2. Trimming at V came to 6 bases and at J to 5 bases, leaving 3 bases not matched to a gene. The CDR3 contains 14 residues. Germline assignment: CDR1 MDHEN and CDR2 SYDVKM. In DNA, the CDR3 is TGTGCCAGCAGCACTAGCGGGGGAGACAATGAGCAGTTCTTC. Translating gives CASSTSGGDNEQFF.

The chain combines TRBV12-5 with TRBJ1-2; possibly TRBD1 for D (6 bases). The CDR3 has 17 residues. Germline CDR1 reads LGHNT; CDR2 reads FRNRAP. Trimming removed 0 bases from V and 2 bases from J, with 16 bases in between. The CDR3, as DNA: TGTGCTAGTGGTTTGGTAGGGGGTAGGAGAGGGAACTATGGCTACACCTTC. Residues: CASGLVGGRRGNYGYTF.

This clone appeared a single time. The V and J genes are TRBV6-5 and TRBJ1-1, with a weak D call TRBD1 (6 bases). Trimming shortened V by 6 bases and J by 3 bases, and 11 bases separated the two germline ends. CDR1 is MNHEY and CDR2 is SVGAGI in the germline V gene. The CDR3 contains 13 residues. The CDR3 DNA reads as TGTGCCAGCAGCTCCAGGGGACACACTGAAGCTTTCTTT. It specifies CASSSRGHTEAFF.

The V and J genes are TRBV6-4 and TRBJ1-2; TRBD1 aligns across 7 bases. The CDR3 is made up of 14 amino acids. Germline trimming cut 5 bases from V and 6 bases from J; bases unmatched to any gene: 9. Germline assignment: CDR1 MRHNA and CDR2 SNTAGT. The CDR3 region has the DNA TGTGCCAGCAGTTGGGACAGCCAAGGAAATGGCTACACCTTC. Its protein product is CASSWDSQGNGYTF.

J is TRBJ2-5 and V is TRBV7-3; 7 bases are shared with TRBD2. The CDR3 loop spans 16 amino acids. V trimming: 2 bases; J trimming: 11 bases; junction bases outside the gene matches: 17. Germline V lookup: CDR1 SGHTA, CDR2 FQGTGA. The CDR3: CASSLAEGGPQEPQYF. The CDR3 bases are TGTGCCAGCAGCTTAGCAGAGGGAGGGCCCCAAGAGCCGCAGTACTTC.